The 14 T cell receptor beta chains in this list originate from one sample, sequenced in a study of blood T cell repertoires in COVID-19. Sequencing was performed with immunoSEQ multiplex PCR; in TCRdb, only in-frame clones are kept and a portion is missing. The repertoire holds about 100,000 clones, approximately 86% seen once, with roughly 12% in the top ten. The sequenced sample was peripheral blood. Every receptor here comes from a man in his fifties or sixties with active or convalescent COVID-19.

The count of this clone is one. The chain carries TRBV30 and TRBJ1-4; a possible D gene is TRBD1 (5 bases). CDR1 and CDR2 (germline): GTSNPN, SVGIG (reference sequence). The CDR3 runs to 13 residues. Trimming left V 2 bases short and J 6 bases short, with 10 bases between. CDR3 nucleotides: TGTGCCTGGAGTTTGGGGCTTTATGAAAAACTGTTTTTT. This encodes CAWSLGLYEKLFF.

This chain connects TRBV5-1 to TRBJ2-2; D might be TRBD2 (5 bases). Germline CDR1 SGHRS, CDR2 YFSETQ. The CDR3 contains 13 residues. Trimming pared 6 bases from V and 5 bases from J, leaving 11 bases between. The CDR3 coding sequence is TGCGCCAGCAAGGAGCGGACGACCGGGGAGCTGTTTTTT. Protein sequence: CASKERTTGELFF.

The rearrangement joins TRBV6-5 to TRBJ1-4; 9 bases fit TRBD1. The CDR3 covers 14 residues. Trimming took 6 bases from V and 10 from J; bases not matched to a gene: 9. The germline gives CDR1 MNHEY, CDR2 SVGAGI. In DNA form, the CDR3 reads TGTGCCAGCAGACCCGGGACAGGGTTAGGAAAACTGTTTTTT. It codes for CASRPGTGLGKLFF.

The chain couples TRBV6-5 to TRBJ1-2, with 9 bases lining up with TRBD1. The CDR3 has 13 amino acids. Germline V CDR1 and CDR2: MNHEY, SVGAGI. V was clipped by 4 bases and J by 6 bases; unmatched bases: 3. The CDR3 DNA reads as TGTGCCAGCAGTTCGGGGACAGGGAATGGCTACACCTTC. Residues: CASSSGTGNGYTF.

This chain's CDR3 is CAISDRQGGNTEAFF. CDR3 DNA sequence: TGTGCCATCAGTGATAGACAGGGAGGGAACACTGAAGCTTTCTTT. The chain links TRBV10-3 to TRBJ1-1; 7 bases are shared with TRBD1. V lost 3 bases to trimming and J lost 1 base; unmatched junction nucleotides: 5. Germline V gene lookup returns CDR1 ENHRY and CDR2 SYGVKD. The CDR3 spans 15 residues.

This rearrangement joins TRBV30 to TRBJ2-5; 7 bases fit TRBD1. Germline V lookup: CDR1 GTSNPN, CDR2 SVGIG (reference sequence). CDR3 length: 16 residues. The junction had 14 bases not matched to a gene; V was cut back by 3 bases and J by 4 bases. As DNA, the CDR3 is TGTGCCTGGAGAGATATCTACCGGGACAGCTTAGAGACCCAGTACTTC. Amino acids: CAWRDIYRDSLETQYF. Looking up the rest from reference TRBV30 and TRBJ2-5 gives the full variable domain: SQTIHQWPATLVQPVGSPLSLECTVEGTSNPNLYWYRQAAGRGLQLLFYSVGIGQISSEVPQNLSASRPQDRQFILSSKKLLLSDSGFYLCAWRDIYRDSLETQYFGPGTRLLVL.

The chain couples TRBV5-4 to TRBJ2-7; D is perhaps TRBD2 (6 bases). The V gene's germline CDR1 is SGHNT and CDR2 YYREEE (reference sequence). The CDR3 spans 15 residues. The germline V and J ends were trimmed by 1 base and 6 bases, with 17 bases remaining between them. The chain's CDR3 is CASSLRRDGFAEQYF. DNA for the CDR3: TGTGCCAGCAGCTTGAGGCGGGATGGGTTTGCCGAGCAGTACTTC.

This CDR3 reads CASGSGAGTYEQYF. The CDR3 DNA reads as TGTGCCAGCGGTAGCGGGGCAGGTACTTACGAGCAGTACTTC. This chain joins TRBV6-5 and TRBJ2-7, with TRBD2 matching 8 bases. V was pared by 8 bases and J by 4 bases, with 10 bases of the junction left unmatched. The CDR3 extends over 14 amino acids. Germline lookup yields CDR1 MNHEY and CDR2 SVGAGI.

In its sample, this clone was seen a few times. This chain joins TRBV19 and TRBJ1-4; tentative D call: TRBD1 (5 bases). The CDR3 totals 13 residues. CDR1 and CDR2 from the germline V gene are LNHDA and SQIVND (reference sequence). Trimming took off 2 bases at V and 13 bases at J, with 14 bases between the two ends. This CDR3 is CASSIPDGGRLFF. CDR3 in DNA: TGTGCCAGTAGTATACCGGACGGGGGAAGACTGTTTTTT.

The chain couples TRBV19 to TRBJ1-5, with 8 positions matching TRBD1. The CDR3 extends over 20 amino acids. Germline V lookup: CDR1 LNHDA, CDR2 SQIVND (reference sequence). V trimming: 4 bases; J trimming: 0 bases; junction bases outside the gene matches: 17. The CDR3 sequence is CASSNGPGQASYYSNQPQHF. CDR3 in DNA: TGTGCCAGTAGTAATGGGCCGGGACAGGCCTCTTATTATAGCAATCAGCCCCAGCATTTT.

CDR3 protein: CAWSRGREGRDTQYF. The CDR3, as DNA: TGTGCCTGGAGTAGGGGGCGGGAGGGCCGAGATACGCAGTATTTT. The chain recombines TRBV30 with TRBJ2-3; TRBD2 agrees at 9 bases. The CDR3 extends over 15 amino acids. The V and J ends lost 2 bases and 5 bases, in that order; junction bases with no gene match: 8. Germline values: CDR1 GTSNPN, CDR2 SVGIG (reference sequence).

The rearrangement uses TRBV18 and TRBJ1-1; a weak D match, TRBD1 (5 bases). Germline lookup yields CDR1 KGHSH and CDR2 LQKENI. Trimming pared 4 bases from V and 5 bases from J, leaving 17 bases between. The CDR3 length is 15 residues. The CDR3 DNA is TGTGCCAGCTCACGAACGCGGGGGGAGAGGACTGAAGCTTTCTTT. Its protein is CASSRTRGERTEAFF.

V and J are TRBV14 and TRBJ1-1, with a possible D match to TRBD1 (5 bases). Germline lookup yields CDR1 SGHDN and CDR2 FVKESK. The CDR3 has 14 residues. V was trimmed by 5 bases and J by 1 base, leaving 11 bases between them. The CDR3 reads CASSKRQKNTEAFF. The CDR3 DNA reads as TGTGCCAGCAGCAAAAGACAGAAGAACACTGAAGCTTTCTTT.

In its sample, this clone was seen once. The gene calls are TRBV3-1 (or the pseudogene TRBV3-2) and TRBJ2-7; 8 bases are shared with TRBD2. The ends lost 0 bases at V and 7 bases at J; junction bases unmatched: 5. This CDR3 is 14 amino acids long. In germline, CDR1 is LGHDT, CDR2 YNNKEL (reference sequence). CDR3 coding DNA: TGTGCCAGCAGCCAAGATCCGACTAGCGTTGAGCAGTACTTC. It codes for CASSQDPTSVEQYF.